One and the same sample provided the 11 T cell receptor beta chains below, sequenced in a study of CD8+CD57+ T cells in acquired aplastic anemia. The use of genomic DNA as template underpinned the TCR beta VDJ and CDR3 profiling. TCRdb itself ran the reads through MiXCR, one entry per CDR3 protein. The data hold about 210,000 distinct CDR3 sequences, with 30% to 40% observed a single time. The sequenced sample consisted of sorted CD4+, CD8+, or CD8+CD57+ T cells (not recorded which) from PBMCs. All receptors come from a human donor in good health, serving as a control.

This clonotype was seen ten or more times. The chain combines TRBV29-1 with TRBJ2-1, with TRBD2 matching 11 bases. V was pared by 6 bases and J by 2 bases, with 12 bases of the junction left unmatched. The CDR3 length is 17 residues. Per germline, CDR1 SQVTM and CDR2 ANQGSEA. Written as DNA, the CDR3 is TGCAGCGTCGACCGACTAGCGGGGATACCAACCTACAATGAGCAGTTCTTC. It codes for CSVDRLAGIPTYNEQFF.

A remark on this clonotype: The CDR3 end shows no conserved phenylalanine or tryptophan, and so a read error is likely. The chain uses TRBV7-9 and TRBJ2-1; TRBD2 matches at 8 bases. The CDR3 loop spans 15 amino acids. Germline V gene sequence: CDR1 SEHNR, CDR2 FQNEAQ (reference sequence). In DNA, the CDR3 is TGTGCCTGCAGCGGGGGAGCGGGACTACAGAATGAGCAGTTCTCC. It translates to CACSGGAGLQNEQFS.

Comments on this clonotype: With a much larger clone just one base away, this may be a read error. This chain links TRBV7-9 with TRBJ2-5; TRBD2 aligns across 10 bases. CDR3 length: 15 residues. Per germline, CDR1 SEHNR and CDR2 FQNEAQ (reference sequence). The ends lost 0 bases at V and 6 bases at J; junction bases unmatched: 4. The CDR3, as DNA: TGTGCCAGCAGCTTAGCCGGGACTAGCGTCCAGACCCAGTACTTC. The encoded protein is CASSLAGTSVQTQYF.

This clonotype showed up many times. The chain combines TRBV15 with TRBJ2-7, with 8 bases aligning to TRBD2. V dropped 2 bases and J dropped 5; count of bases not matched to a gene: 11. Per the germline V gene, CDR1 is LNHNV and CDR2 is YYDKDF (reference sequence). The CDR3 totals 16 residues. The CDR3 loop reads CATSRSLAGTLNEQYF. CDR3 in DNA: TGTGCCACCAGCAGATCTTTAGCGGGAACGCTCAACGAGCAGTACTTC.

Details on this clonotype: The junction departs from germline at one end; a sequencing error may be responsible. The chain couples TRBV29-1 to TRBJ1-2, with 8 bases that match TRBD1. Germline V gene data show CDR1 as SQVTM and CDR2 as ANQGSEA. The CDR3 contains 13 residues. CDR3 amino acids: CSVEEAGGYGHTF. As DNA, the CDR3 is TGCAGCGTTGAAGAGGCAGGGGGCTATGGCCACACCTTC.

This clonotype has more than one count but fewer than ten. This chain uses TRBV9 with TRBJ1-1, with 7 bases lining up with TRBD1. The CDR3 is 18 amino acids. Trimming cost V 0 bases and J 0 bases; bases outside gene matches: 11. Germline CDR1 is SGDLS and CDR2 is YYNGEE. CDR3 bases: TGTGCCAGCAGCGTAGCCCCAGGGGGGGGTTACATGAACACTGAAGCTTTCTTT. Protein product: CASSVAPGGGYMNTEAFF.

The V call is TRBV7-9, the J call TRBJ2-2, with unresolved D. This CDR3 has 15 residues. The V gene lost 1 base and the J gene lost 3 bases, with 9 bases spanning the gap. Germline loops: CDR1 SEHNR, CDR2 FQNEAQ (reference sequence). CDR3 sequence (DNA): TGTGCCAGCAGCTTAGTAAGTGAACACACCGGGGAGCTGTTTTTT. Protein: CASSLVSEHTGELFF.

This clonotype was picked up many times. The V call is TRBV20-1, the J call TRBJ1-5; no clear D. Trimming removed 6 bases from V and 4 bases from J, with 10 bases in between. Germline CDR1 is DFQATT and CDR2 is SNEGSKA (reference sequence). This CDR3 contains 12 residues. As DNA, the CDR3 is TGCAGTGCCGGACTGCAGAATCAGCCCCAGCATTTT. It codes for CSAGLQNQPQHF.

This clonotype turned up a few times. The V and J genes are TRBV29-1 and TRBJ2-7; D remains unclear. Trimming pared 4 bases from V and 3 bases from J, leaving 7 bases between. The CDR3 runs to 11 residues. In germline, CDR1 is SQVTM, CDR2 ANQGSEA. CDR3 loop: CSVGSYYEQYF. The CDR3 nucleotides read TGCAGCGTTGGATCTTACTACGAGCAGTACTTC.

In its sample, this clonotype was seen a few times. The chain couples TRBV15 to TRBJ1-5; 10 bases map to TRBD1. In germline, CDR1 is LNHNV, CDR2 YYDKDF (reference sequence). With V trimmed by 3 bases and J by 4 bases, 3 bases remained unmatched. This CDR3 is built from 15 residues. Written as DNA, the CDR3 is TGTGCCACCAGCAGGGACAGGGGGGAAAATCAGCCCCAGCATTTT. This gives the protein CATSRDRGENQPQHF. Full variable domain (remainder filled in from reference TRBV15 and TRBJ1-5): DAMVIQNPRYQVTQFGKPVTLSCSQTLNHNVMYWYQQKSSQAPKLLFHYYDKDFNNEADTPDNFQSRRPNTSFCFLDIRSPGLGDTAMYLCATSRDRGENQPQHFGDGTRLSIL.

The rearrangement joins TRBV7-8 to TRBJ2-1, with TRBD2 matching 7 bases. Germline values: CDR1 SGHVS, CDR2 FQNEAQ. V shed 6 bases, J shed 8 bases, and the junction held 10 bases outside the gene matches. This CDR3 spans 14 amino acids. In DNA, the CDR3 is TGTGCCAGCAGTAGGGGCGGGAGTATAGATGAGCAGTTCTTC. It encodes CASSRGGSIDEQFF.